This T cell receptor (beta chain) was captured in a study of blood T cell repertoires in COVID-19. At the level of the study: COVID-19 samples from acute and convalescent phases originated in the United States, Italy and Spain.

The CDR3 has 16 residues. CDR1 and CDR2 from the germline V gene are LGHDT and YNNKEL (reference sequence). V gave up 2 bases and J gave up 4 bases, with 14 bases separating them. This table comes from immunoSEQ multiplex PCR, and its TCRdb copy is limited to in-frame clones, with some not included. The top ten hold about 2.5% of the sample, which has roughly 300,000 clones, 85% seen once. This sequence originates from a woman aged 50 to 60 who had recovered from COVID-19. The sequencing input was PBMCs or T cells enriched from blood (not recorded which). V gene TRBV3-1 (or the pseudogene TRBV3-2) combines with J gene TRBJ2-2; maybe TRBD1 (5 bases). This CDR3 reads CASSQRQGWGTGELFF. In DNA form, the CDR3 reads TGTGCCAGCAGCCAAAGGCAGGGTTGGGGCACCGGGGAGCTGTTTTTT.